These 2 T cell receptor beta chains were all obtained from the same sample, sequenced in a study of T cells after yellow fever vaccination. A single record per CDR3 protein comes from TCRdb applying MiXCR to the 5' RACE reads. The sample comprises more than 95,000 distinct CDR3 sequences, 6.5% to 8% of which are singletons, and roughly 2.5% rests with the top ten. This material consisted of CD4+ T cells sorted from PBMCs, taken 10 days after the first yellow fever vaccination. Receptors were obtained from a man aged 18 to 30 who received the YFV17D yellow fever vaccine.

Many counts were recorded for this clonotype. The chain uses TRBV5-1 and TRBJ1-3; no reliable D call. In germline, CDR1 is SGHRS, CDR2 YFSETQ. V was clipped by 4 bases and J by 2 bases, with 7 bases between them. This CDR3 is 13 amino acids long. The CDR3 nucleotides are TGCGCCAGCAGCCCGGGAACTGGAAACACCATATATTTT. Its protein is CASSPGTGNTIYF. The full variable domain, in which reference TRBV5-1 and TRBJ1-3 provide the parts outside the CDR3, is KAGVTQTPRYLIKTRGQQVTLSCSPISGHRSVSWYQQTPGQGLQFLFEYFSETQRNKGNFPGRFSGRQFSNSRSEMNVSTLELGDSALYLCASSPGTGNTIYFGEGSWLTVV.

This clonotype was counted at least ten times. The chain couples TRBV7-9 to TRBJ2-7, with unresolved D. The CDR3 extends over 12 amino acids. V was clipped by 5 bases and J by 5 bases, with 10 bases between them. CDR1 is SEHNR, CDR2 FQNEAQ, per germline (reference sequence). CDR3 residues: CASSGKGHEQYF. The DNA for the CDR3 is TGTGCCAGCAGCGGCAAAGGGCACGAGCAGTACTTC.